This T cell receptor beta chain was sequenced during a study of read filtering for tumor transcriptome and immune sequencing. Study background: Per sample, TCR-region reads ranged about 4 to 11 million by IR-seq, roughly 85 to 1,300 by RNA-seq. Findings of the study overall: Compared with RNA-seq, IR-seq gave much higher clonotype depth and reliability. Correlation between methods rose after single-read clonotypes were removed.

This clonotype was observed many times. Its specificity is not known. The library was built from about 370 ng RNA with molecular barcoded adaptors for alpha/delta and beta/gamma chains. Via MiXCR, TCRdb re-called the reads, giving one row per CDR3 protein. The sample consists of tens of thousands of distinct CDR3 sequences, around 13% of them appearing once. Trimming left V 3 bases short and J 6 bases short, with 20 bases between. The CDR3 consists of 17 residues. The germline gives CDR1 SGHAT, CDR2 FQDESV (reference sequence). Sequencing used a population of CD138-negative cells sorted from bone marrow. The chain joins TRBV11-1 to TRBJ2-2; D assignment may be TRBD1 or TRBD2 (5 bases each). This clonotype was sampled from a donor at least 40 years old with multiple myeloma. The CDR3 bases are TGTGCCAGCAGCTTCGACCTCCGGGACCGAAGTCCCGGGGAGCTGTTTTTT. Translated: CASSFDLRDRSPGELFF. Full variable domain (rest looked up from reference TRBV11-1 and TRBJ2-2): EAEVAQSPRYKITEKSQAVAFWCDPISGHATLYWYRQILGQGPELLVQFQDESVVDDSQLPKDRFSAERLKGVDSTLKIQPAELGDSAMYLCASSFDLRDRSPGELFFGEGSRLTVL.